The 13 T cell receptor beta chains below all came from one sample that was sequenced in a study of T cells after yellow fever vaccination (dated by TCRdb to the late 2010s). The treatment or condition label for this specimen denotes: live attenuated yellow fever vaccine strain. The library relied on 5' RACE. The instrument given in TCRdb is Illumina NovaSeq 6000. Through fastp at Q25 and MiXCR, TCRdb rebuilt clones from the public reads, retaining in-frame beta chains. Under each unique CDR3 protein, matching rows form one entry showing the most common genes and DNA. Recorded for this sample are under 100,000 distinct CDR3 sequences; 4.5% to 6% of them occurred a single time. In total, the top ten clones hold roughly 41% of the sample. The sample was CD8+ T cells sorted from PBMCs, taken 10 days after the yellow fever booster vaccination. Every receptor here comes from a man between 18 and 35 years old who received the YFV17D yellow fever vaccine.

This rearrangement joins TRBV19 to TRBJ1-1, with TRBD1 as a possible D gene (5 bases). V was pared by 6 bases and J by 4 bases, with 12 bases between. CDR1 and CDR2 from the germline V gene are LNHDA and SQIVND (reference sequence). The CDR3 runs 13 residues. This CDR3 is CASSLRQSTEAFF. CDR3 nucleotides: TGTGCCAGTAGCCTACGACAGTCCACTGAAGCTTTCTTT.

In its sample, this clonotype was seen many times. This sequence joins TRBV5-1 and TRBJ2-1; possibly TRBD2 for D (5 bases). The ends were cut back, 4 bases at V and 0 bases at J, with 11 bases in the middle. This CDR3 comprises 15 residues. Per the germline V gene, CDR1 is SGHRS and CDR2 is YFSETQ. For the CDR3, the DNA is TGCGCCAGCAGCAGAGCGGTTCTCTCCTACAATGAGCAGTTCTTC. Protein sequence: CASSRAVLSYNEQFF.

In its sample, this clonotype was seen many times. The chain combines TRBV27 with TRBJ1-6, with a tentative D call TRBD1 (6 bases). Trimming pared 6 bases from V and 6 bases from J, leaving 18 bases between. CDR1 and CDR2 from the germline V gene are MNHEY and SMNVEV (reference sequence). CDR3 length: 16 amino acids. CDR3 amino acids: CASRTGGLGGNSPLHF. In DNA form, the CDR3 reads TGTGCCAGCAGAACCGGGGGCCTCGGAGGTAATTCACCCCTCCACTTT.

This clonotype has more than one count but fewer than ten. The rearrangement uses TRBV27 and TRBJ1-1; D unresolved. Per the germline V gene, CDR1 is MNHEY and CDR2 is SMNVEV (reference sequence). CDR3 size: 14 residues. The ends were cut back, 0 bases at V and 1 base at J, with 6 bases in the middle. The CDR3 is CASSLSRGNTEAFF. The CDR3 DNA sequence: TGTGCCAGCAGTTTATCCCGAGGGAACACTGAAGCTTTCTTT.

This clonotype was counted a few times. This chain uses TRBV9 with TRBJ2-2; D gene ambiguous. The CDR3 sequence is 17 residues long. Germline V gene lookup returns CDR1 SGDLS and CDR2 YYNGEE. V lost 0 bases and J lost 2, with 14 bases in between. CDR3 nucleotide sequence: TGTGCCAGCAGCGTAGAAGGCCACCTAGTTAACACCGGGGAGCTGTTTTTT. It encodes CASSVEGHLVNTGELFF.

The chain carries TRBV4-3 and TRBJ1-2, with D possibly matching TRBD1 (5 bases). The V gene lost 1 base and the J gene lost 4 bases, with 10 bases spanning the gap. The CDR3 is 14 amino acids. Germline assignment: CDR1 LGHNA and CDR2 YSLEER. The CDR3 nucleotides read TGCGCCAGCAGCCAAGTTGAGGGGTCCTATGGCTACACCTTC. Translation: CASSQVEGSYGYTF.

This clonotype was detected a few times. This chain connects TRBV5-6 to TRBJ2-3, with TRBD2 matching over 9 bases. The CDR3 is 16 amino acids. The V segment lost 0 bases and the J segment 3 bases; nucleotides outside the gene matches: 5. The germline CDR1 and CDR2 sequences are SGHDT and YYEEEE. The CDR3 nucleotides read TGTGCCAGCAGCTTGGAGCGGGGGGACCCAACAGATACGCAGTATTTT. It translates to CASSLERGDPTDTQYF.

This clonotype was recorded at least ten times. V and J are TRBV11-3 and TRBJ2-2; D not resolved. The CDR3 is made up of 13 amino acids. Germline V gene sequence: CDR1 SGHNT, CDR2 YENEEA. Between the trimmed V and J ends, which lost 5 bases and 1 base, there was a span of 5 bases. DNA for the CDR3: TGTGCCAGCAGCCCAGGGAACACCGGGGAGCTGTTTTTT. It yields the protein CASSPGNTGELFF.

V is TRBV4-1 and J is TRBJ2-7, with 11 bases aligning to TRBD2. J lost 2 bases, V lost 1 base, and 1 base had no gene match. The CDR3 covers 15 residues. Germline V CDR1 and CDR2: MGHRA, YSYEKL. The DNA for the CDR3 is TGCGCCAGCAGCCAAGGTAGCGGGGGGGCCTACGAGCAGTACTTC. Its translation is CASSQGSGGAYEQYF.

This clonotype was seen a handful of times. The V call is TRBV6-2 or TRBV6-3, the J call TRBJ2-1; perhaps TRBD1 as D (6 bases). The V end was cut by 4 bases, the J end by 8 bases, with 12 bases between. The length of the CDR3 is 13 residues. Germline lookup yields CDR1 MNHEY and CDR2 SVGEGT. The CDR3: CASSSNRDHEQFF. CDR3 sequence (DNA): TGTGCCAGCAGTTCGAACAGGGACCATGAGCAGTTCTTC.

In its sample, this clonotype was seen a few times. The CDR3 DNA follows: TGTGCCAGCACCAAGGGACAATGGGTAACCGGGGAGCTGTTTTTT. As protein: CASTKGQWVTGELFF. The gene calls are TRBV6-5 and TRBJ2-2; D may be TRBD1 (6 bases). Germline-derived CDR1 and CDR2 are MNHEY and SVGAGI. The V and J ends lost 7 bases and 5 bases respectively, with 17 bases between them. The CDR3 covers 15 residues.

In this sample, this clonotype turned up many times. V usage is TRBV15 and J usage is TRBJ2-2; 8 nucleotides match TRBD1. The CDR3 extends over 14 amino acids. The J segment lost 5 bases and the V segment lost 5 bases, leaving 4 bases of the junction unmatched. Germline lookup yields CDR1 LNHNV and CDR2 YYDKDF (reference sequence). This CDR3 is CATSQGAETGELFF. The CDR3 coding sequence is TGTGCCACCAGCCAGGGGGCGGAAACCGGGGAGCTGTTTTTT.

This chain connects TRBV5-1 to TRBJ2-5; TRBD2 aligns across 13 bases. CDR3 length: 18 amino acids. The ends lost 4 bases at V and 4 bases at J; junction bases unmatched: 13. CDR1 is SGHRS and CDR2 is YFSETQ in the germline V gene. The CDR3 is CASSAGLAGAGRTETQYF. The CDR3 nucleotides are TGCGCCAGCAGCGCCGGACTAGCGGGGGCGGGGAGGACAGAGACCCAGTACTTC.